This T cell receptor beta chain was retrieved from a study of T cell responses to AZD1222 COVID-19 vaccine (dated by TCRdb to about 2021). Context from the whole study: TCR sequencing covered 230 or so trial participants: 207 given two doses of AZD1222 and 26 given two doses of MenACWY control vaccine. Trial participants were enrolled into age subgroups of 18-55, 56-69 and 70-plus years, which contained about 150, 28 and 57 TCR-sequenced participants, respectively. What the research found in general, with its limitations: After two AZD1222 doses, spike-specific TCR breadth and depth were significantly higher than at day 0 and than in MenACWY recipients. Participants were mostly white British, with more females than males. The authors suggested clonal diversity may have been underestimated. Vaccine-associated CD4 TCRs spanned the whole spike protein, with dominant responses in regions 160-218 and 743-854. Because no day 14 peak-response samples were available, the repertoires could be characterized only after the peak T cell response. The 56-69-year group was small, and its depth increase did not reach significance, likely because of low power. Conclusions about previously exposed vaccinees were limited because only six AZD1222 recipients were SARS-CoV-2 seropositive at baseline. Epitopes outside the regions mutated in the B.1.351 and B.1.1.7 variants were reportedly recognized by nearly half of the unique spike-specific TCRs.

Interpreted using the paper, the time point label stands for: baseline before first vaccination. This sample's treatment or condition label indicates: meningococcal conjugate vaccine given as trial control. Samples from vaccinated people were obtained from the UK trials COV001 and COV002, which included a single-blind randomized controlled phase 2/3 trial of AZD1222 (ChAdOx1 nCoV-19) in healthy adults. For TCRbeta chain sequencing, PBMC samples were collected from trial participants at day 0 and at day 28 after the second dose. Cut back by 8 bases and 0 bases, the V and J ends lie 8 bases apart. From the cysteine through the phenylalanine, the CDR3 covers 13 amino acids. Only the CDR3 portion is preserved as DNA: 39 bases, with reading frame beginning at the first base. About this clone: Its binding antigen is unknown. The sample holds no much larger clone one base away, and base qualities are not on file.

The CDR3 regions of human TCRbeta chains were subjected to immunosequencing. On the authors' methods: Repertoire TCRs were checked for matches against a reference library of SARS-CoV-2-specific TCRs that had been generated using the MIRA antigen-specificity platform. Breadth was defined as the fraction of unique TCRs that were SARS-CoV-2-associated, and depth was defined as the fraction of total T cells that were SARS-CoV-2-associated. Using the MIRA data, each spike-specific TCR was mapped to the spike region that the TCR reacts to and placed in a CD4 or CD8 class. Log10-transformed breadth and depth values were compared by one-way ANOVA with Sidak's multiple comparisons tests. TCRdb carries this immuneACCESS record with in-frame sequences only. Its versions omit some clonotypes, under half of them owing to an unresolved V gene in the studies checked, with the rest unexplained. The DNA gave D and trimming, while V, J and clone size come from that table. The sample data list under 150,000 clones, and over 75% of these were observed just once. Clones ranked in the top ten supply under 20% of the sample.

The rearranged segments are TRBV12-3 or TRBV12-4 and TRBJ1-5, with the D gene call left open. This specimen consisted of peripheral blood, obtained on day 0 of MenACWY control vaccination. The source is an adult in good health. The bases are TGTGCCAGCCGCCTGGGTAGCAATCAGCCCCAGCATTTT. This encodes CASRLGSNQPQHF.